The source of this TCR beta chain is a study of OX40 agonist ivuxolimab in advanced cancers. Only a few counts were recorded for this clone. Its target is not known. Samples were taken at baseline and on day 1 of cycles 4 and 7. Study-level findings and limits: Researchers did not determine the expanded peripheral T cells' antigen specificity.

Produced via immunoSEQ multiplex PCR; TCRdb's table is partial and in-frame only. Of about 71,000 clones detected, 94% appear once; the ten largest clones hold 15% to 18%. The sequencing here drew on CD4+ or CD8+ T cells sorted from blood, taken in a trial of the OX40 agonist ivuxolimab. This receptor was identified in an adult with an advanced solid tumor such as melanoma, head and neck, liver or kidney cancer.

This CDR3 reads CASSLGQGLVGTNEKLFF. DNA of the CDR3: TGTGCCAGCAGCCTGGGACAGGGGCTGGTAGGCACTAATGAAAAACTGTTTTTT. The rearrangement links TRBV4-2 to TRBJ1-4; 10 bases match TRBD1. V lost 4 bases to trimming and J lost 2 bases; unmatched junction nucleotides: 10. Germline lookup yields CDR1 LGHNA and CDR2 YNFKEQ. The CDR3 length is 18 residues.